This T cell receptor (beta chain) was sequenced in a study of cytomegalovirus exposure and HLA in healthy donors. General observations from the study: Researchers reported that a few CMV-associated chains were confirmed in vitro as CMV antigen-specific. Reports credit the classifier with highly specific, highly sensitive diagnosis of cytomegalovirus status. The authors later linked a missense DCLRE1C variant to TCR beta V- and J-gene trimming.

The PCR used 60 Vbeta and 13 Jbeta primers. Produced via immunoSEQ multiplex PCR; TCRdb's table is partial and in-frame only. The specimen's table records around 33,000 clones. Trimming removed 4 bases at V and 4 bases at J, with 7 bases between. Germline V gives CDR1 MGHDK, CDR2 SYGVNS. The CDR3 extends over 12 amino acids. With respect to this clone: Its target is not known.

The chain couples TRBV25-1 to TRBJ1-2; D is uncertain. This receptor was obtained from a man aged 35-49 years in good health and CMV-seronegative. The sequenced material came from PBMCs. The CDR3 loop is CASSVDIYGYTF. CDR3 nucleotide sequence: TGTGCCAGCAGTGTCGACATCTATGGCTACACCTTC.